This TCR beta chain was identified in a study of cytomegalovirus exposure and HLA in healthy donors. The study's findings and limits: Among immune exposure information, only CMV serostatus was available. Across HLA loci, a later analysis found differing TCR association rates, with DRB1 most and HLA-C fewest.

Trimming removed 3 bases from V and 5 bases from J; junction bases left unmatched: 6. The CDR3 extends over 15 amino acids. Germline CDR1 MNHEY, CDR2 SMNVEV (reference sequence). PCR employed 60 Vbeta and 13 Jbeta primers. As processed by the authors: Later, an analysis found 65 million to 85 million unique TCR beta chains, and about 10 million of these were shared. The protocol was immunoSEQ multiplex PCR, while the TCRdb copy is restricted to in-frame clones and leaves out a portion. Clone size and V and J calls were adopted from that table, with D and trimming inferred from the DNA. This repertoire shows approximately 160,000 clones, about 65% found once; its top ten account for 3.5% to 5.5%. Worth noting for this clone: As yet, its antigen is unknown.

The sample comprised PBMCs. This chain links TRBV27 with TRBJ2-1, with 8 bases identical to TRBD2. This receptor was obtained from a woman in her late teens or twenties in good health and CMV-seropositive. CDR3 sequence (DNA): TGTGCCAGCAGTTTCGGGGCGGGAGGAAACAATGAGCAGTTCTTC. It translates to CASSFGAGGNNEQFF.